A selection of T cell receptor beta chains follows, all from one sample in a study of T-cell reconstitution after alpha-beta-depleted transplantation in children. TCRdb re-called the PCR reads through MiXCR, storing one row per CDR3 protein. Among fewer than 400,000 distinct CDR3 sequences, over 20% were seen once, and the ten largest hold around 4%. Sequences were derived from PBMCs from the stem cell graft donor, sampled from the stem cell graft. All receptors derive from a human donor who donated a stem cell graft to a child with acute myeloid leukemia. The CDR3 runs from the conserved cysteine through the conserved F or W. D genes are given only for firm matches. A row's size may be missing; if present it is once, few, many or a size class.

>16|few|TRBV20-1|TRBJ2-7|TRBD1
TGCAGTGCTAGTGGTTTAAAACAGGGGGCTTTGTTCGAGCAGTACTTC
CSASGLKQGALFEQYF
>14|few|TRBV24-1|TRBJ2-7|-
TGTGCCACCAGTGTCACAGGGAGACCCTACGAGCAGTACTTC
CATSVTGRPYEQYF
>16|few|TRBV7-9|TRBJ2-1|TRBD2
TGTGCCAGCAGCGCCCAGGGACTAGCGGGTAACAATGAGCAGTTCTTC
CASSAQGLAGNNEQFF
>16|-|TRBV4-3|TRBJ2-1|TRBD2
TGCGCCAGCAGCCAAGATAGGGCGGGAGACTACAATGAGCAGTTCTTC
CASSQDRAGDYNEQFF
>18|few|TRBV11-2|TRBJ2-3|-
TGTGCCAGCAGCTTACACGGCACCGGGGACGCCCGCACAGATACGCAGTATTTT
CASSLHGTGDARTDTQYF
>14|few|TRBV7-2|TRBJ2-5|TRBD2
TGTGCCAGCAGCTCGGGACTAGCGATAGAGACCCAGTACTTC
CASSSGLAIETQYF
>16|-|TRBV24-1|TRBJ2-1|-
TGTGCCACCAGTGATCTCCCGGGGCGCACCGACAATGAGCAGTTCTTC
CATSDLPGRTDNEQFF
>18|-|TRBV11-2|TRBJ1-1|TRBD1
TGTGCCAGCAGCTTAGAACCCCCGACAGGGGAACGGAACACTGAAGCTTTCTTT
CASSLEPPTGERNTEAFF
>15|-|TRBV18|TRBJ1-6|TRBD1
TGTGCCAGCTCACGGACAGGGGGCTTTAATTCACCCCTCCACTTT
CASSRTGGFNSPLHF
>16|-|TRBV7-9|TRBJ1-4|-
TGTGCCAGCAGCTTACGGCAGGGACCAACTAATGAAAAACTGTTTTTT
CASSLRQGPTNEKLFF
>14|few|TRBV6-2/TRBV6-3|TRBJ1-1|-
TGTGCCAGCAGTTACCGGGCCATGAACACTGAAGCTTTCTTT
CASSYRAMNTEAFF
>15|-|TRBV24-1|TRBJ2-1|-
TGTGCCACCAGTGACCCCCGGACAGTAGGCAATGAGCAGTTCTTC
CATSDPRTVGNEQFF
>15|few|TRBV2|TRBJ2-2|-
TGTGCCAGCAGAGTAGGGACATTTAACACCGGGGAGCTGTTTTTT
CASRVGTFNTGELFF
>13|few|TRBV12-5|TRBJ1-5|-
TGTGCTAGTGGTTTGGTACGGGGCAACCCCCAGCATTTT
CASGLVRGNPQHF
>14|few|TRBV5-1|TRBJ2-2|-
TGCGCCAGCAGCCGACGGACCCTCTCCGGGGAGCTGTTTTTT
CASSRRTLSGELFF
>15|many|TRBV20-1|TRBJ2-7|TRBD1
TGCAGTGCTACTGACCGGGACAGGGGGCCCTACGAGCAGTACTTC
CSATDRDRGPYEQYF
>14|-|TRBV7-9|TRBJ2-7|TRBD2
TGTGCCAGCAGCGAGGGACTAGCGGCCTACGAGCAGTACTTC
CASSEGLAAYEQYF
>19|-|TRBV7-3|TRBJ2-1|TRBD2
TGTGCCAGCAGCCCACCGGGACTAGCGGGAGGAACCCCCTACAATGAGCAGTTCTTC
CASSPPGLAGGTPYNEQFF
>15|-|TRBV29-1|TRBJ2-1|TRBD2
TGCAGCGTTGATTCGGGCCGGGGAGGGATCAATGAGCAGTTCTTC
CSVDSGRGGINEQFF
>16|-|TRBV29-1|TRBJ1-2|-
TGCAGCCCTTCCCTTGAGCCAGGGGCCCTTAGGCGAGGCTACACCTTC
CSPSLEPGALRRGYTF